One and the same sample provided the 17 T cell receptor beta chains below, sequenced in a study of radiotherapy plus CTLA-4 blockade in lung cancer listed by TCRdb under 2018. The receptor library was made with the immunoSEQ multiplex PCR assay. TCRdb retrieved this table from immuneACCESS and kept in-frame rearrangements only. Not all clones are present; in checked studies, unresolved V genes account for under half, and no reason is known for the remainder. The sample table lists under 50,000 clones, roughly 73% of them with a count of one. 23% of the sample lies in the top ten. Material: peripheral blood, obtained from a patient treated with radiotherapy plus ipilimumab. Receptors originate from a human donor with non-small cell lung cancer that progressed on radiotherapy plus ipilimumab.

V usage is TRBV6-1 and J usage is TRBJ2-7; no firm D call. The V gene lost 2 bases and the J gene lost 4 bases, with 3 bases spanning the gap. Germline V gives CDR1 MNHNS, CDR2 SASEGT. This CDR3 spans 11 amino acids. CDR3 in DNA: TGTGCCAGCAGTGAACGTTACGAGCAGTACTTC. Its translation is CASSERYEQYF.

CDR3 bases: TGTGCCATCAGAACAGGGGCGGGTCAGCCCCAGCATTTT. Translated: CAIRTGAGQPQHF. The chain has TRBV10-3 and TRBJ1-5; 7 nucleotides align to TRBD1. The trim removed 6 bases at V and 6 bases at J, leaving 5 bases unmatched. CDR3 length: 13 residues. The germline gives CDR1 ENHRY, CDR2 SYGVKD.

The chain is built from TRBV9 and TRBJ1-1, with TRBD1 matching 10 bases. This CDR3 region has 17 residues. V dropped 4 bases and J dropped 0; count of bases not matched to a gene: 9. CDR1 is SGDLS, CDR2 YYNGEE, per germline. This CDR3 reads CASSRRQGASMNTEAFF. For the CDR3, the DNA is TGTGCCAGCAGCCGTCGACAGGGGGCGAGCATGAACACTGAAGCTTTCTTT.

The chain joins TRBV29-1 to TRBJ2-3, with 8 bases matching TRBD2. Germline values: CDR1 SQVTM, CDR2 ANQGSEA. The trim removed 7 bases at V and 0 bases at J, leaving 6 bases unmatched. The CDR3 contains 14 residues. CDR3 in amino acids: CSARAGASTDTQYF. CDR3 nucleotide sequence: TGCAGCGCACGAGCGGGGGCTAGCACAGATACGCAGTATTTT.

The chain recombines TRBV4-1 with TRBJ2-7, with 10 bases identical to TRBD2. Germline V gene lookup returns CDR1 MGHRA and CDR2 YSYEKL. There are 20 residues in the CDR3. After removal of 0 bases from V and 4 bases from J, the junction contained 18 bases not matched to a gene. CDR3 coding DNA: TGCGCCAGCAGCCAAGAAGTTGGGAGTAGCGGGGGGTGGTGGGCTTACGAGCAGTACTTC. Translated: CASSQEVGSSGGWWAYEQYF.

The V and J genes are TRBV4-1 and TRBJ1-6; 9 bases are shared with TRBD1. In germline, CDR1 is MGHRA, CDR2 YSYEKL. This CDR3 has 15 residues. V lost 4 bases and J lost 2; bases outside the gene matches: 0. The CDR3 DNA follows: TGCGCCAGCAGCCGACAGGGGGCCTATAATTCACCCCTCCACTTT. Translated, it gives CASSRQGAYNSPLHF.

The V call is TRBV4-1, the J call TRBJ2-6, with a possible D match to TRBD1 (5 bases). Deletions cut 6 bases from V and 2 bases from J, with 11 bases between. Germline V gene lookup returns CDR1 MGHRA and CDR2 YSYEKL. The CDR3 loop spans 15 amino acids. The CDR3: CASRKTGAGANVLTF. For the CDR3, the DNA is TGCGCCAGCAGGAAAACAGGAGCTGGGGCCAACGTCCTGACTTTC.

The V gene is TRBV19, the J gene TRBJ2-5, with D tentatively TRBD2 (6 bases). Germline values: CDR1 LNHDA, CDR2 SQIVND (reference sequence). The CDR3 sequence is 15 residues long. V gave up 5 bases and J gave up 4 bases, with 17 bases separating them. The CDR3 DNA reads TGTGCCAGTAGTCACCGGGACTTTGGACGAGAGACCCAGTACTTC. This sequence encodes CASSHRDFGRETQYF.

The chain is built from TRBV10-1 and TRBJ1-1; no firm D call. The CDR3 contains 14 residues. The germline V gene encodes CDR1 WNHNN and CDR2 SYGVQD (reference sequence). Trimming took off 5 bases at V and 1 base at J, with 11 bases between the two ends. DNA for the CDR3: TGCGCCAGCAGTACCACAGCCTCGAACACTGAAGCTTTCTTT. It is translated as CASSTTASNTEAFF.

This sequence joins TRBV4-1 and TRBJ2-7; 12 nucleotides line up with TRBD1. This CDR3 comprises 16 residues. The germline V gene encodes CDR1 MGHRA and CDR2 YSYEKL. V lost 5 bases to trimming and J lost 0 bases; unmatched junction nucleotides: 5. The CDR3 sequence: CASSSGTGGRSYEQYF. CDR3 bases: TGCGCCAGCAGCTCCGGGACAGGGGGCCGCTCCTACGAGCAGTACTTC.

V usage is TRBV19 and J usage is TRBJ1-5; 11 nucleotides match TRBD1. J was trimmed by 0 bases and V by 9 bases; bases with no gene match: 16. This CDR3 has 19 residues. Per germline, CDR1 LNHDA and CDR2 SQIVND (reference sequence). The CDR3 coding sequence is TGTGCCAGCACCGGGACAGGGGGAATGGGGACCTTTAGCAATCAGCCCCAGCATTTT. Protein sequence: CASTGTGGMGTFSNQPQHF.

The J gene is TRBJ1-2, the V gene TRBV28; unclear D gene. The V and J ends lost 1 base and 2 bases respectively, with 11 bases between them. The CDR3 is 15 residues long. The germline gives CDR1 MDHEN, CDR2 SYDVKM. The DNA for the CDR3 is TGTGCCAGCAGTTTATCCCTTTTCCTAAACTATGGCTACACCTTC. Translation: CASSLSLFLNYGYTF.

The chain couples TRBV9 to TRBJ1-2; perhaps TRBD1 as D (5 bases). The CDR3 spans 15 residues. V gave up 3 bases and J gave up 5 bases, with 17 bases separating them. Looked up from germline, CDR1 is SGDLS and CDR2 is YYNGEE. CDR3 protein: CASSAYRAGRYGYTF. The CDR3 DNA follows: TGTGCCAGCAGCGCCTACCGGGCGGGGCGGTATGGCTACACCTTC. Together with reference TRBV9 and TRBJ1-2, the CDR3 gives the full variable domain: DSGVTQTPKHLITATGQRVTLRCSPRSGDLSVYWYQQSLDQGLQFLIQYYNGEERAKGNILERFSAQQFPDLHSELNLSSLELGDSALYFCASSAYRAGRYGYTFGSGTRLTVV.

V and J are TRBV27 and TRBJ2-7; D possibly corresponds to TRBD1 (5 bases). Germline CDR1 is MNHEY and CDR2 is SMNVEV (reference sequence). V gave up 0 bases and J gave up 1 base, with 10 bases separating them. The CDR3 consists of 15 residues. The DNA of the CDR3 is TGTGCCAGCAGTTTATCGCAGGGTAGGTCCTACGAGCAGTACTTC. Amino acid sequence: CASSLSQGRSYEQYF.

This sequence joins TRBV4-1 and TRBJ2-4; 12 bases are shared with TRBD2. Trimming cost V 1 base and J 6 bases; bases outside gene matches: 13. The CDR3 loop spans 19 amino acids. Germline V gives CDR1 MGHRA, CDR2 YSYEKL. The CDR3 nucleotides are TGCGCCAGCAGCCAAGGTGGTGGGCTAGCGGGGGGGGGCGGAAACATTCAGTACTTC. Translating it yields CASSQGGGLAGGGGNIQYF.

This clone was detected only a few times. The chain has TRBV14 and TRBJ2-1; 7 bases align to TRBD2. Germline V gene sequence: CDR1 SGHDN, CDR2 FVKESK. CDR3 size: 20 residues. J was trimmed by 4 bases and V by 0 bases; bases with no gene match: 18. As DNA, the CDR3 is TGTGCCAGCAGCCAAGACGGGGACTATCCGTGGTTGCACTTTTACAATGAGCAGTTCTTC. Its translation is CASSQDGDYPWLHFYNEQFF.

This clone has just one count. This sequence joins TRBV7-8 and TRBJ1-6, with D unclear. Germline assignment: CDR1 SGHVS and CDR2 FQNEAQ. V shed 1 base and J shed 12 bases, with 10 bases lying between them. CDR3 length equals 13 residues. In nucleotides, the CDR3 is TGTGCCAGCAGCTTAGATGATGCGTTACCCCTCCACTTT. It yields the protein CASSLDDALPLHF.